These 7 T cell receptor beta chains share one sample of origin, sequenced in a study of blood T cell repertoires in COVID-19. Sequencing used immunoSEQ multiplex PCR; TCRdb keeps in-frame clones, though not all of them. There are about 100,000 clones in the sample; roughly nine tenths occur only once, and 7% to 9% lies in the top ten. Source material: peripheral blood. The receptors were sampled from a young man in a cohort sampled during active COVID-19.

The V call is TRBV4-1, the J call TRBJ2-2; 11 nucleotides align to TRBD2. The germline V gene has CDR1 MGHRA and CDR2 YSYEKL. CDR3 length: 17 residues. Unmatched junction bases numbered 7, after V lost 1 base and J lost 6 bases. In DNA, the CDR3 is TGCGCCAGCAGCCAAGTAGCGGGGGGGCTGGTCGCCGGGGAGCTGTTTTTT. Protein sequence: CASSQVAGGLVAGELFF.

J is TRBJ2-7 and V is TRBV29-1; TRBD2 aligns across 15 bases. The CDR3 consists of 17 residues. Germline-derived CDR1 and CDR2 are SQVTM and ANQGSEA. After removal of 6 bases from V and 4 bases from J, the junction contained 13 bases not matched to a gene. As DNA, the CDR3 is TGCAGCGTAATGCGGACTAGCGGGGGGGCCGTCAAATACGAGCAGTACTTC. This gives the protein CSVMRTSGGAVKYEQYF.

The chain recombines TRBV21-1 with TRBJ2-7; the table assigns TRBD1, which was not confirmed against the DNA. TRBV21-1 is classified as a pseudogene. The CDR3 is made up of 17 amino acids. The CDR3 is CPLSSKDRRGARYEQYF. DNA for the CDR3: TGTCCCCTCAGCAGCAAAGATCGCAGGGGGGCTCGGTACGAGCAGTACTTC.

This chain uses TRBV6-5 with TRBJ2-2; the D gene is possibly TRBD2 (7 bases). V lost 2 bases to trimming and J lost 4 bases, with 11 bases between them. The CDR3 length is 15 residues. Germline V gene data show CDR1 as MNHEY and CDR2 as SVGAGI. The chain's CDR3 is CASSYHREGTGELFF. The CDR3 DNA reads TGTGCCAGCAGTTACCACAGGGAGGGCACCGGGGAGCTGTTTTTT.

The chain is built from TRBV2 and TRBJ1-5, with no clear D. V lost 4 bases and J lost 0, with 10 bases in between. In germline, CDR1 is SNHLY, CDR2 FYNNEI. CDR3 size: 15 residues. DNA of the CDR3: TGTGCCAGCAGTGCCCCGGCGGGTAGCAATCAGCCCCAGCATTTT. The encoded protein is CASSAPAGSNQPQHF.

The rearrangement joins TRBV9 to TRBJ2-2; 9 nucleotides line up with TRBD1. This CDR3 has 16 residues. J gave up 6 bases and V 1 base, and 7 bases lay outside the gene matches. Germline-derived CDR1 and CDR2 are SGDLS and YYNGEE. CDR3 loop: CASSVPGTGTAGELFF. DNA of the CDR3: TGTGCCAGCAGCGTACCCGGGACAGGGACGGCCGGGGAGCTGTTTTTT.

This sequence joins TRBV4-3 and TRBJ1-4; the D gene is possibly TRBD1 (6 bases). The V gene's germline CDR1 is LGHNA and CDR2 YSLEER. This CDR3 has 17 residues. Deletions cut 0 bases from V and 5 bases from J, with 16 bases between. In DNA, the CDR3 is TGCGCCAGCAGCCAAGATCTTGGGGACACCTGGAATGAAAAACTGTTTTTT. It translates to CASSQDLGDTWNEKLFF.